This T cell receptor beta chain was obtained from a study of cytotoxic CD8 clonotypes in ibrutinib-treated CLL. Study details: Partial response occurred in roughly 25 patients and complete response in 2; at median around 5.5 years, 14 remained remitted and about twelve progressed. Averaging across samples gave approximately 250,000 productive templates and over 85,000 productive rearrangements. Study observations and caveats: Under therapy, public clonotypes either contracted or stayed stable, and they were uncommon.

V was shortened by 8 bases and J by 13 bases, with 20 bases between the two germline ends. Germline V gene sequence: CDR1 SNHLY, CDR2 FYNNEI. The CDR3 has 12 amino acids. The planned depth of sequencing spanned 1 in 200,000 to 1 in 1 million T cells. Only in-frame clones appear in the TCRdb table, and some are missing; sequencing was by immunoSEQ multiplex PCR. The sample carries a few hundred thousand clones, 70% to 80% recorded once. This clone was counted between two and nine times. Antigen unknown. The receptor was derived from a human donor with chronic lymphocytic leukemia. V and J are TRBV2 and TRBJ1-2; no clear D gene. This specimen was PBMCs, taken before ibrutinib treatment. The chain's CDR3 is CASGEYQVLRTF. The CDR3 DNA sequence: TGTGCCAGCGGCGAATATCAGGTTTTGCGCACCTTC.